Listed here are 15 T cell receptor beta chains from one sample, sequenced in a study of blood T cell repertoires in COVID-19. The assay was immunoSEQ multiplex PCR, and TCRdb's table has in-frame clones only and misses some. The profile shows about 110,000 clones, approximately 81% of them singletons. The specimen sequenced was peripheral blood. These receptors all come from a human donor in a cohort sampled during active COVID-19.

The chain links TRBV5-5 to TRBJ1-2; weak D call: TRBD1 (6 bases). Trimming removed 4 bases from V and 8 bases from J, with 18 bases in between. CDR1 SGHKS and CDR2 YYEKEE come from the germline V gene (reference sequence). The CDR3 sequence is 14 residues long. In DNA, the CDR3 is TGTGCCAGCAGCCCGAGGACAGCCACCTGGGGCTACACCTTC. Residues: CASSPRTATWGYTF. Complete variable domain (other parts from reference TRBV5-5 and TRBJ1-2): DAGVTQSPTHLIKTRGQQVTLRCSPISGHKSVSWYQQVLGQGPQFIFQYYEKEERGRGNFPDRFSARQFPNYSSELNVNALLLGDSALYLCASSPRTATWGYTFGSGTRLTVV.

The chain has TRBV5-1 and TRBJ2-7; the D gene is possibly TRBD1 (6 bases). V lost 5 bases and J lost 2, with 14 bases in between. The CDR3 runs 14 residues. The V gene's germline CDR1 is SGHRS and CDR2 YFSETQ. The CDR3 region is CASSPGTTAYEQYF. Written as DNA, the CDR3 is TGCGCCAGCAGTCCCGGGACAACAGCCTACGAGCAGTACTTC.

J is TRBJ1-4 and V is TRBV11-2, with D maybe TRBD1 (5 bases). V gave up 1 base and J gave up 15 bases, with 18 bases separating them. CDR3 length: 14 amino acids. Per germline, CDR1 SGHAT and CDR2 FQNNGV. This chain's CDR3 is CASSLGVGADVLFF. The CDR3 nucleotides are TGTGCCAGCAGCTTAGGAGTAGGGGCGGATGTTTTGTTTTTT.

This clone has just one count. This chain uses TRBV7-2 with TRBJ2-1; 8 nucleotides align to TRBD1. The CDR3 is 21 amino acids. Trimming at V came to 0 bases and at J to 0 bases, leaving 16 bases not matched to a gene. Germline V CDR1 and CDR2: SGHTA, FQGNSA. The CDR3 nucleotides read TGTGCCAGCAGCTTAGCGCCGAGACAGGGGTTCTCCCTTCGCTCCTACAATGAGCAGTTCTTC. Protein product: CASSLAPRQGFSLRSYNEQFF.

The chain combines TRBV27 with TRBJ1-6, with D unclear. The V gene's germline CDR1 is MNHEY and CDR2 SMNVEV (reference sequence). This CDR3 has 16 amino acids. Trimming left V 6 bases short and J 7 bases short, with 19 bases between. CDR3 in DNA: TGTGCCAGCAGCCACCTACCGGGGTCAGACAATTCACCCCTCCACTTT. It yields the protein CASSHLPGSDNSPLHF.

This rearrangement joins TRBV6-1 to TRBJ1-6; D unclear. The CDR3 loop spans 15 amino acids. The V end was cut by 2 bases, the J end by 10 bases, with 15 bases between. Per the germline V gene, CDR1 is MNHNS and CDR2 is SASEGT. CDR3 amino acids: CASSESGPSGSPLHF. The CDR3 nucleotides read TGTGCCAGCAGTGAAAGCGGCCCCTCGGGGTCACCCCTCCACTTT.

CDR3 nucleotide sequence: TGTGCCATCAGAGAGGCCGGGACATTAAAAGAAGCTTTCTTT. It yields the protein CAIREAGTLKEAFF. The chain has TRBV10-3 and TRBJ1-1; tentative D call: TRBD1 (6 bases). The ends were cut back, 6 bases at V and 8 bases at J, with 19 bases in the middle. The CDR3 is 14 amino acids. CDR1 is ENHRY and CDR2 is SYGVKD in the germline V gene.

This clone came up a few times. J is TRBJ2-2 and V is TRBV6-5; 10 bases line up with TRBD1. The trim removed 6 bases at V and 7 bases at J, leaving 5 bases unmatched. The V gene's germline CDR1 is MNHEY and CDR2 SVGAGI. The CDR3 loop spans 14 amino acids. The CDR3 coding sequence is TGTGCCAGCAGGAGGGACAGGGGCCTCGGGGAGCTGTTTTTT. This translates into CASRRDRGLGELFF.

CDR3 loop: CASSLAYTGMSSYEQYF. The CDR3 nucleotides read TGTGCCAGCAGCTTGGCCTACACCGGGATGAGCTCCTACGAGCAGTACTTC. J is TRBJ2-7 and V is TRBV5-8; maybe TRBD2 (5 bases). Germline V gene sequence: CDR1 SGHTS, CDR2 YDEGEE. V lost 0 bases and J 0 bases, leaving 16 bases between the germline ends. The CDR3 runs to 17 residues.

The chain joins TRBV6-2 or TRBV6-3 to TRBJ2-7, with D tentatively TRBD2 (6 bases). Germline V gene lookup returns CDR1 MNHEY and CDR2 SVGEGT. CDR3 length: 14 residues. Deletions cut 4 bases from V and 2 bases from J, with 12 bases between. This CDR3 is CASSFPSAAYEQYF. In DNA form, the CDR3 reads TGTGCCAGCAGTTTCCCTAGCGCCGCCTACGAGCAGTACTTC.

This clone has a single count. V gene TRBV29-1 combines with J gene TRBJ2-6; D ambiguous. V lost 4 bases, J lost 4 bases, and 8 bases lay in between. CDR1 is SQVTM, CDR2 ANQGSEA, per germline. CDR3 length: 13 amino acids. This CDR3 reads CSVAPTGANVLTF. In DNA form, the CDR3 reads TGCAGCGTTGCACCTACCGGGGCCAACGTCCTGACTTTC.

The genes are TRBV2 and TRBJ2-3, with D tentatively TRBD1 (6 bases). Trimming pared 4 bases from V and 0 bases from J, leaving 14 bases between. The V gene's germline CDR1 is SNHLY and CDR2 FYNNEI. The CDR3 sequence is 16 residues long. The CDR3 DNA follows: TGTGCCAGCAGTGGGGGGCGGGTCTCTAGCACAGATACGCAGTATTTT. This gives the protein CASSGGRVSSTDTQYF.

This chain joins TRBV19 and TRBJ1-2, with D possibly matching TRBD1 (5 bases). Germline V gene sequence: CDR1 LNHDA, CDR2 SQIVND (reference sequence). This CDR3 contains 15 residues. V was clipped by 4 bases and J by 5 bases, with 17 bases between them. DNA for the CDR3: TGTGCCAGTAGTACCTGGGACGGGGGATCTTATGGCTACACCTTC. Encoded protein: CASSTWDGGSYGYTF.

In DNA form, the CDR3 reads TGTGCCAGCAGTTACTCGGCCCGCCCTGAAGCTTTCTTT. Protein sequence: CASSYSARPEAFF. The genes are TRBV6-2 or TRBV6-3 and TRBJ1-1; D is ambiguous. CDR1 is MNHEY and CDR2 is SVGEGT in the germline V gene. The ends were cut back, 0 bases at V and 6 bases at J, with 8 bases in the middle. CDR3 size: 13 residues.

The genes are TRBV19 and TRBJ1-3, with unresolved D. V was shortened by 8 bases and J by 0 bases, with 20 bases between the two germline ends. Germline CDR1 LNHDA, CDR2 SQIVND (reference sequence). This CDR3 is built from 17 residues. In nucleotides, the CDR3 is TGTGCCAGTCTCGGGTCCAGCGACGATTACTCTGGAAACACCATATATTTT. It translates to CASLGSSDDYSGNTIYF. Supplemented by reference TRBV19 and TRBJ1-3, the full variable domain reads DGGITQSPKYLFRKEGQNVTLSCEQNLNHDAMYWYRQDPGQGLRLIYYSQIVNDFQKGDIAEGYSVSREKKESFPLTVTSAQKNPTAFYLCASLGSSDDYSGNTIYFGEGSWLTVV.